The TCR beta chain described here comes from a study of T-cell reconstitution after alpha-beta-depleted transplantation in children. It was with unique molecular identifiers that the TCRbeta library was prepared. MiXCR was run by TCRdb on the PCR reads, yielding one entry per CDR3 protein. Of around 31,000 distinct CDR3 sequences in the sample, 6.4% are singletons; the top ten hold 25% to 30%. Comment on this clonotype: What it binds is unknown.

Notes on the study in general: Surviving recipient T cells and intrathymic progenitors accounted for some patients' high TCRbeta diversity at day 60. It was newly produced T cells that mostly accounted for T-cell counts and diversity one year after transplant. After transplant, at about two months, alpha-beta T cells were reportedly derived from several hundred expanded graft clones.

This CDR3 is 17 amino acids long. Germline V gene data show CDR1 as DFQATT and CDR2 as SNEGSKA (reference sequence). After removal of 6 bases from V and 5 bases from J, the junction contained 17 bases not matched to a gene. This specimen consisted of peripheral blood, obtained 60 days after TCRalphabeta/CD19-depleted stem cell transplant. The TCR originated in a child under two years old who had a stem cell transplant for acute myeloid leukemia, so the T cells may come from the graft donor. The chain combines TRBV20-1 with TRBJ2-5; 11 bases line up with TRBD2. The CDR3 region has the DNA TGCAGTGCCCCGAAGGGGGCTAGCGGGGGGCCCTGGGAGACCCAGTACTTC. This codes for CSAPKGASGGPWETQYF.